The 3 T cell receptor beta chains below come from one sample, sequenced in a study of beta chain features in type 1 diabetes (dated by TCRdb to the late 2010s). Library creation used the immunoSEQ multiplex PCR assay. The High Capacity cDNA Reverse Transcription Kit was used to reverse transcribe all of the isolated RNA, meaning that expressed TCRB transcripts were what got sequenced. In TCRdb, the immuneACCESS table is reduced to in-frame sequences with V and J assigned. These tables do not hold every clone; where another copy was compared, an unresolved V gene accounts for under half, and the others remain unexplained. The sample table contains 350,000 to 450,000 clones; only one count was recorded for approximately 13% of them. Around 0.035% of the sample goes to the ten largest clones. Sample: naive CD4+ T cells from blood. Taken with the paper, the label for cell subset or site translates to: true naive CD4+ T cells. These receptors were obtained from a man aged 25-45 years in good health.

CDR3 nucleotide sequence: TGTGCCAGTAGAAAGGGGGAGGGGCAAAACATTCAGTACTTC. Translating gives CASRKGEGQNIQYF. V is TRBV19 and J is TRBJ2-4; tentatively, D is TRBD2 (7 bases). There are 14 residues in the CDR3. V was trimmed by 6 bases and J by 5 bases, leaving 14 bases between them. Germline-derived CDR1 and CDR2 are LNHDA and SQIVND (reference sequence).

V is TRBV7-2 and J is TRBJ2-1, with D perhaps matching TRBD2 (5 bases). Looked up from germline, CDR1 is SGHTA and CDR2 is FQGNSA. Trimming pared 1 base from V and 0 bases from J, leaving 10 bases between. The CDR3 loop spans 16 amino acids. In DNA form, the CDR3 reads TGTGCCAGCAGCTTAGTAGCGAGTAGCTCCTACAATGAGCAGTTCTTC. This translates into CASSLVASSSYNEQFF. Complete variable domain (other parts from reference TRBV7-2 and TRBJ2-1): GAGVSQSPSNKVTEKGKDVELRCDPISGHTALYWYRQSLGQGLEFLIYFQGNSAPDKSGLPSDRFSAERTGGSVSTLTIQRTQQEDSAVYLCASSLVASSSYNEQFFGPGTRLTVL.

This clone has just a few counts. This chain links TRBV4-1 with TRBJ1-6; tentatively, D is TRBD1 (6 bases). Deletions cut 2 bases from V and 5 bases from J, with 13 bases between. The CDR3 spans 16 residues. Germline V lookup: CDR1 MGHRA, CDR2 YSYEKL. CDR3 coding DNA: TGCGCCAGCAGCCAACGACAGGAGACCAATAATTCACCCCTCCACTTT. Protein sequence: CASSQRQETNNSPLHF.